The 19 T cell receptor beta chains below all came from one sample that was sequenced in a study of T cell repertoires in cytomegalovirus infection. Their antigen targets remain unknown. TCRdb re-analysed the reads in MiXCR, keeping a single row per CDR3 protein. The profile shows roughly 920,000 distinct CDR3 sequences, 25% to 40% of them singletons. This material consisted of cultured CD8+ T cells from PBMCs, taken from culture after CMV antigen stimulation. The receptors shown here come from a human donor in good health (CMV status not recorded). Some clones in this sample may be carry-over from other donors' samples.

The gene calls are TRBV27 and TRBJ2-3, with 9 bases aligning to TRBD2. The germline V gene has CDR1 MNHEY and CDR2 SMNVEV (reference sequence). The CDR3 runs to 11 residues. Trimming took 9 bases from V and 14 from J; bases not matched to a gene: 9. The CDR3 is CASFEAGGGYF. CDR3 DNA sequence: TGTGCCAGTTTTGAAGCGGGGGGCGGGTATTTT.

There are a few counts of this clonotype. This chain links TRBV7-9 with TRBJ2-7; D is perhaps TRBD1 (6 bases). The length of the CDR3 is 13 residues. Germline-derived CDR1 and CDR2 are SEHNR and FQNEAQ (reference sequence). With 2 bases removed from V and 3 bases from J, the gap between germline ends came to 8 bases. The DNA for the CDR3 is TGTGCCAGCAGCTTACAGGGGTTCTACGAGCAGTACTTC. Amino acid sequence: CASSLQGFYEQYF. Full variable domain (missing parts from reference TRBV7-9 and TRBJ2-7): DTGVSQNPRHKITKRGQNVTFRCDPISEHNRLYWYRQTLGQGPEFLTYFQNEAQLEKSRLLSDRFSAERPKGSFSTLEIQRTEQGDSAMYLCASSLQGFYEQYFGPGTRLTVT.

The table lists this clonotype with a few counts. The chain employs TRBV24-1 and TRBJ2-1; TRBD2 matches 8 bases. The CDR3 has 15 amino acids. V shed 4 bases, J shed 5 bases, and the junction held 6 bases outside the gene matches. The germline V gene encodes CDR1 KGHDR and CDR2 SFDVKD. The CDR3 sequence is CATSDERGLDNEQFF. In DNA, the CDR3 is TGTGCCACCAGTGACGAGCGGGGGCTAGACAATGAGCAGTTCTTC.

In regard to this clonotype: At one boundary the junction diverges from the germline segment, which might be a read error. The rearrangement uses TRBV12-3 or TRBV12-4 and TRBJ1-1; D gene unclear. CDR3 length: 13 amino acids. The DNA for the CDR3 is TGTGCCCGCAGTTTAAATTTGGTCACTGAAGCTTTCTTT. It specifies CARSLNLVTEAFF.

This clonotype was seen ten or more times. V and J are TRBV7-8 and TRBJ2-2; no definite D call. Looked up from germline, CDR1 is SGHVS and CDR2 is FQNEAQ. This CDR3 is built from 12 residues. The ends were cut back, 4 bases at V and 8 bases at J, with 8 bases in the middle. In DNA form, the CDR3 reads TGTGCCAGCAGCTACACTTCGGGGGAGCTGTTTTTT. Encoded protein: CASSYTSGELFF.

This clonotype was counted a few times. The V and J genes are TRBV7-9 and TRBJ1-2, with 9 bases aligning to TRBD1. Germline trimming cut 5 bases from V and 4 bases from J; bases unmatched to any gene: 8. Germline CDR1 reads SEHNR; CDR2 reads FQNEAQ (reference sequence). The CDR3 has 15 residues. Here the CDR3 DNA reads TGTGCCAGCAGCCCTACACAGGGGGCGTCCTATGGCTACACCTTC. Its protein product is CASSPTQGASYGYTF.

The V call is TRBV7-9, the J call TRBJ2-2; no firm D call. The V and J ends lost 2 bases and 0 bases respectively, with 7 bases between them. The CDR3 extends over 15 amino acids. Germline V CDR1 and CDR2: SEHNR, FQNEAQ (reference sequence). The CDR3 protein is CASSLTEPNTGELFF. The CDR3, as DNA: TGTGCCAGCAGCTTAACCGAGCCGAACACCGGGGAGCTGTTTTTT.

The chain has TRBV6-5 and TRBJ2-3; possibly TRBD1 or TRBD2 for D (5 bases each). The V end was cut by 5 bases, the J end by 2 bases, with 23 bases between. The CDR3 has 18 residues. Germline loops: CDR1 MNHEY, CDR2 SVGAGI. The CDR3 bases are TGTGCCAGCAGTCCCTGGAGTGGTGGAAACGGGGCCACAGATACGCAGTATTTT. This codes for CASSPWSGGNGATDTQYF.

The DNA of the CDR3 is TGCAGTGCTGGACGAAGGGAAGTCCACGAGCAGTACTTC. Its translation is CSAGRREVHEQYF. This rearrangement joins TRBV20-1 to TRBJ2-7, with D unresolved. Germline V gene data show CDR1 as DFQATT and CDR2 as SNEGSKA (reference sequence). Trimming removed 5 bases from V and 5 bases from J, with 16 bases in between. The CDR3 totals 13 residues.

The sample holds a few counts of this clonotype. CDR3 bases: TGTGCCAACAGGGACAGGGGCCCCACAGATACGCAGTATTTT. This encodes CANRDRGPTDTQYF. V and J are TRBV6-1 and TRBJ2-3, with 10 bases aligning to TRBD1. V dropped 10 bases and J dropped 2; count of bases not matched to a gene: 6. CDR1 and CDR2 from the germline V gene are MNHNS and SASEGT. The CDR3 spans 14 residues.

V is TRBV20-1 and J is TRBJ1-5; D perhaps matches TRBD1 (5 bases). This CDR3 region has 14 residues. Germline CDR1 DFQATT, CDR2 SNEGSKA (reference sequence). Trimming took off 0 bases at V and 1 base at J, with 7 bases between the two ends. The CDR3 reads CSARDRQSNQPQHF. For the CDR3, the DNA is TGCAGTGCTAGAGATCGACAGAGCAATCAGCCCCAGCATTTT.

The CDR3 loop is CASRMGGADTQYF. CDR3 in DNA: TGTGCCAGCAGAATGGGGGGTGCAGATACGCAGTATTTT. This chain links TRBV27 with TRBJ2-3; D possibly corresponds to TRBD2 (6 bases). Germline CDR1 reads MNHEY; CDR2 reads SMNVEV (reference sequence). The CDR3 loop spans 13 amino acids. Trimming took off 6 bases at V and 4 bases at J, with 11 bases between the two ends.

Only a few counts were recorded for this clonotype. This chain uses TRBV19 with TRBJ2-1, with TRBD2 as a possible D gene (6 bases). The germline V gene encodes CDR1 LNHDA and CDR2 SQIVND (reference sequence). The CDR3 is made up of 14 amino acids. Trimming pared 10 bases from V and 2 bases from J, leaving 15 bases between. CDR3: CATKDTSTYNEQFF. The CDR3 bases are TGTGCCACTAAGGACACTAGCACCTACAATGAGCAGTTCTTC.

At least ten counts were recorded for this clonotype. V is TRBV27 and J is TRBJ2-6; perhaps TRBD1 as D (7 bases). The germline CDR1 and CDR2 sequences are MNHEY and SMNVEV (reference sequence). Trimming removed 8 bases at V and 0 bases at J, with 17 bases between. The CDR3 consists of 17 residues. Written as DNA, the CDR3 is TGTGCCAGCCGACAGGGCGGGGTACTCTCTGGGGCCAACGTCCTGACTTTC. It yields the protein CASRQGGVLSGANVLTF.

This clonotype was recorded a few times. V gene TRBV27 combines with J gene TRBJ2-3; 8 positions match TRBD2. V gave up 5 bases and J gave up 2 bases; unmatched junction bases: 9. The CDR3 sequence is 16 residues long. CDR1 MNHEY and CDR2 SMNVEV come from the germline V gene (reference sequence). The CDR3 DNA is TGTGCCAGCAGTCCAAGCGGGGGCGACTTCACAGATACGCAGTATTTT. Its translation: CASSPSGGDFTDTQYF.

This clonotype was seen a handful of times. V is TRBV4-3 and J is TRBJ2-3, with 7 bases matching TRBD1. The V and J ends lost 2 bases and 3 bases, in that order; junction bases with no gene match: 8. Germline lookup yields CDR1 LGHNA and CDR2 YSLEER. There are 16 residues in the CDR3. CDR3 in DNA: TGCGCCAGCAGCCAAAGGGGCAGGGGGAGAACAGATACGCAGTATTTT. Its translation is CASSQRGRGRTDTQYF.

Concerning this clonotype: Germline is not matched at one junction end, which may reflect a read error. The gene calls are TRBV7-7 and TRBJ2-1; 12 nucleotides line up with TRBD2. The CDR3 extends over 15 amino acids. CDR1 and CDR2 from the germline V gene are SSHAT and FNYEAQ (reference sequence). The CDR3 DNA follows: TGTGCTAGCAGCATACTAGCGGGGGGTGTTAATGAGCAGTTCTTC. It encodes CASSILAGGVNEQFF.

The gene calls are TRBV4-2 and TRBJ2-3; 11 bases align to TRBD2. CDR3 length: 17 amino acids. In germline, CDR1 is LGHNA, CDR2 YNFKEQ. V shed 4 bases, J shed 2 bases, and the junction held 8 bases outside the gene matches. In DNA form, the CDR3 reads TGTGCCAGCAGCCGGGATAGCGGGGGGGCTTTCACAGATACGCAGTATTTT. It yields the protein CASSRDSGGAFTDTQYF.

In this sample, this clonotype turned up many times. The gene calls are TRBV7-2 and TRBJ2-1; D possibly uses TRBD1 or TRBD2 (7 bases each). CDR3 length equals 14 residues. V lost 11 bases and J lost 6, with 20 bases in between. In germline, CDR1 is SGHTA, CDR2 FQGNSA. The CDR3 spells CAVGRKTGINEQFF. CDR3 nucleotide sequence: TGTGCCGTCGGGAGGAAGACAGGGATCAATGAGCAGTTCTTC. Combining the CDR3 with reference TRBV7-2 and TRBJ2-1 gives the whole variable domain GAGVSQSPSNKVTEKGKDVELRCDPISGHTALYWYRQSLGQGLEFLIYFQGNSAPDKSGLPSDRFSAERTGGSVSTLTIQRTQQEDSAVYLCAVGRKTGINEQFFGPGTRLTVL.